This T cell receptor (delta chain) was retrieved from a study of gammadelta T cells in human blood (dated by TCRdb to the early 2020s). Study-wide conclusions, independent of this receptor: According to the study, polyclonal expansion of innate gamma-delta T cells right after birth appeared to be driven by microbial exposure.

Trimming takes 2 bases off V and 0 bases off J; junction bases not matched to a gene: 6. The CDR3 goes from the cysteine to the phenylalanine over 18 residues. Here the CDR3 DNA is all that survives: 54 bases in frame from base 1. CDR1 and CDR2 were assigned from the germline V gene as GEAIGNYY and EKD. Receptors were amplified or captured by RT-PCR. Data came from an Illumina MiSeq. With CATT, TCRdb called clones again from the public reads; duplicate DNA rows were later joined. A total of 550 to 800 delta-chain clones appear in this sample, 22% of them only once. Clones ranked in the top ten supply 20% to 25% of the sample. Of note for this clone: Its antigen remains undetermined. A far larger clone is off by one base, so a read error is likely.

This receptor was identified in a human fetus. The sample consisted of Vgamma9Vdelta2 gamma-delta T cells from fetal blood. The chain is assembled from TRDV2 and TRDJ3, with TRDD3 matching 7 junction bases. No J gene was available from TCRdb, and it was assigned here by a germline match of the DNA. The DNA reads TGTGCCTGTGACAATACTGGGGTCAGCTCCTGGGACACCCGACAGATGTTTTTC. Protein translation: CACDNTGVSSWDTRQMFF.